The sequence of this TCR beta chain was determined in a study of cytomegalovirus exposure and HLA in healthy donors. CDR3 length equals 18 residues. CDR1 LNHDA and CDR2 SQIVND come from the germline V gene (reference sequence). Trimming pared 3 bases from V and 2 bases from J, leaving 19 bases between. A multiplex PCR was run with 60 Vbeta primers and 13 Jbeta primers. Here immunoSEQ multiplex PCR was the method, and the copy in TCRdb shows in-frame clones only, minus some. The sample has 150,000 to 200,000 clones, roughly four fifths seen once. Input material: PBMCs. This chain links TRBV19 with TRBJ1-4; D not certain. The sequence derives from a man over 45 in good health and CMV-seropositive. The chain's CDR3 is CASSIGVFVAATNEKLFF. The CDR3 DNA reads as TGTGCCAGTAGTATTGGAGTTTTTGTGGCAGCCACTAATGAAAAACTGTTTTTT.